One sample yielded the 15 T cell receptor beta chains listed below, sequenced in a study of PD-1 blockade in classical Hodgkin lymphoma. Exposure to brentuximab vedotin varied, and each patient had relapsed following autologous stem cell transplantation. The data were produced by immunoSEQ multiplex PCR, yet TCRdb's version contains in-frame clones alone and is incomplete. Counted here are around 19,000 clones, 86% occurring once; the ten biggest clones make up under 15%. The sample consisted of peripheral blood mononuclear cells (PBMCs), taken before the second cycle of nivolumab. These receptors were collected from a human donor with classical Hodgkin lymphoma.

The V and J genes are TRBV7-2 and TRBJ2-1, with a tentative D call TRBD2 (6 bases). Trimming stripped 2 bases from V and 5 bases from J, with 13 bases between. The CDR3 is made up of 15 amino acids. Per germline, CDR1 SGHTA and CDR2 FQGNSA. The CDR3 protein is CASSLRRGLNNEQFF. CDR3 nucleotides: TGTGCCAGCAGCTTAAGGCGGGGCCTAAACAATGAGCAGTTCTTC.

J is TRBJ2-3 and V is TRBV12-2; the D segment call TRBD2 is taken from the table without a DNA check. TRBV12-2 is described as a pseudogene. The CDR3 runs 13 residues. CDR3 amino acids: CASRSDYTDTQYF. CDR3 bases: TGTGCAAGTCGCTCAGACTACACAGATACGCAGTATTTT.

The chain employs TRBV21-1 and TRBJ1-1. TRBV21-1 is shown as a pseudogene. The CDR3 loop spans 13 amino acids. The CDR3 spells CASSQIRGDGAFF. The DNA for the CDR3 is TGTGCCAGCAGCCAAATCCGGGGCGATGGGGCTTTCTTT.

The genes are TRBV29-1 and TRBJ2-7, with 12 bases aligning to TRBD1. Unmatched junction bases numbered 2, after V lost 0 bases and J lost 5 bases. CDR1 is SQVTM, CDR2 ANQGSEA, per germline. The CDR3 runs to 14 residues. CDR3 in amino acids: CSVEEGTGGHEQYF. The CDR3 DNA reads as TGCAGCGTTGAAGAGGGGACAGGGGGCCACGAGCAGTACTTC.

This clone showed up just once. The V call is TRBV9, the J call TRBJ1-2; D gene ambiguous. V was trimmed by 1 base and J by 4 bases, leaving 11 bases between them. Germline V gene lookup returns CDR1 SGDLS and CDR2 YYNGEE. The CDR3 runs to 14 residues. The CDR3 region is CASSVSAVGYGYTF. Here the CDR3 DNA reads TGTGCCAGCAGCGTAAGCGCGGTCGGCTATGGCTACACCTTC.

The rearrangement joins TRBV4-2 to TRBJ2-1, with TRBD2 identical over 7 bases. The V gene's germline CDR1 is LGHNA and CDR2 YNFKEQ. The CDR3 has 16 amino acids. After removal of 1 base from V and 7 bases from J, the junction contained 10 bases not matched to a gene. This CDR3 reads CASSQGGGGLLNEQFF. CDR3 nucleotide sequence: TGTGCCAGCAGCCAAGGGGGCGGGGGACTTTTAAATGAGCAGTTCTTC.

The chain recombines TRBV7-8 with TRBJ1-3; no firm D call. This CDR3 has 13 residues. Trimming cost V 3 bases and J 4 bases, with 7 bases left between them. The germline V gene encodes CDR1 SGHVS and CDR2 FQNEAQ. The CDR3 protein is CASSFTEGNTIYF. For the CDR3, the DNA is TGTGCCAGCAGCTTTACAGAAGGAAACACCATATATTTT.

In its sample, this clone was seen once. This rearrangement joins TRBV4-3 to TRBJ1-1; possibly TRBD1 for D (5 bases). The V gene's germline CDR1 is LGHNA and CDR2 YSLEER. Trimming took off 3 bases at V and 2 bases at J, with 13 bases between the two ends. The CDR3 loop spans 15 amino acids. Here the CDR3 DNA reads TGCGCCAGCAGCCAGGAGGGACGGCGAAACACTGAAGCTTTCTTT. This sequence encodes CASSQEGRRNTEAFF.

This chain connects TRBV7-9 to TRBJ2-7, with D uncertain. Germline CDR1 SEHNR, CDR2 FQNEAQ (reference sequence). The CDR3 is 13 amino acids. V dropped 5 bases and J dropped 4 bases, with 12 bases sitting between them. The CDR3 loop reads CASSPFDGYEQYF. The CDR3 coding sequence is TGTGCCAGCAGCCCTTTCGACGGGTACGAGCAGTACTTC.

V usage is TRBV7-6 and J usage is TRBJ2-5; 7 nucleotides line up with TRBD1. The germline CDR1 and CDR2 sequences are SGHVS and FNYEAQ. After removal of 4 bases from V and 3 bases from J, the junction contained 5 bases not matched to a gene. CDR3 length: 14 amino acids. DNA for the CDR3: TGTGCCAGCAGCTCCTTGACAGGGAAAGAGACCCAGTACTTC. Amino acid sequence: CASSSLTGKETQYF.

V usage is TRBV7-9 and J usage is TRBJ2-1; perhaps D is TRBD1 or TRBD2 (5 bases each). Germline V gives CDR1 SEHNR, CDR2 FQNEAQ (reference sequence). The CDR3 spans 17 residues. V lost 4 bases and J 4 bases, leaving 20 bases between the germline ends. CDR3 in DNA: TGTGCCAGCAGCTCCCCTCGGATGGGGGTTGGTTACAATGAGCAGTTCTTC. Its translation: CASSSPRMGVGYNEQFF.

V is TRBV6-1 and J is TRBJ1-2; D perhaps matches TRBD1 (5 bases). V was shortened by 7 bases and J by 1 base, with 13 bases between the two germline ends. CDR1 is MNHNS and CDR2 is SASEGT in the germline V gene. This CDR3 has 14 residues. CDR3 sequence: CASTRSRGNYGYTF. The CDR3 DNA reads TGTGCCAGCACGCGGTCTAGGGGTAACTATGGCTACACCTTC.

This clone appeared a single time. The chain joins TRBV7-9 to TRBJ2-7; 8 nucleotides align to TRBD1. The germline CDR1 and CDR2 sequences are SEHNR and FQNEAQ (reference sequence). Trimming cost V 3 bases and J 6 bases; bases outside gene matches: 4. The CDR3 totals 13 residues. The CDR3 spells CASSFGQGGEQYF. DNA for the CDR3: TGTGCCAGCAGCTTCGGACAGGGCGGCGAGCAGTACTTC. The full variable domain, completed using reference TRBV7-9 and TRBJ2-7, is DTGVSQNPRHKITKRGQNVTFRCDPISEHNRLYWYRQTLGQGPEFLTYFQNEAQLEKSRLLSDRFSAERPKGSFSTLEIQRTEQGDSAMYLCASSFGQGGEQYFGPGTRLTVT.

The rearrangement links TRBV9 to TRBJ1-4, with 7 bases identical to TRBD1. V shed 3 bases and J 4 bases; nucleotides not matched to a gene: 6. CDR1 and CDR2 (germline): SGDLS, YYNGEE. The CDR3 loop spans 15 amino acids. The CDR3 sequence is CASSARGASNEKLFF. The CDR3 DNA reads TGTGCCAGCAGCGCCAGGGGGGCGAGTAATGAAAAACTGTTTTTT.

The chain couples TRBV11-2 to TRBJ1-3; possibly TRBD1 for D (5 bases). Trimming removed 0 bases from V and 2 bases from J, with 5 bases in between. The CDR3 length is 14 residues. The germline V gene has CDR1 SGHAT and CDR2 FQNNGV. This chain's CDR3 is CASSLDRAGNTIYF. CDR3 in DNA: TGTGCCAGCAGCTTAGACAGGGCTGGAAACACCATATATTTT.